This TCR beta chain was recorded in a study of blood T cell repertoires in COVID-19. Method: immunoSEQ multiplex PCR; TCRdb's copy keeps in-frame clones and lacks some. The sample consists of about 52,000 clones, more than 70% of them appearing once. This CDR3 region has 16 residues. Germline CDR1 and CDR2: SGHRS and YFSETQ. The germline V and J ends were trimmed by 0 bases and 2 bases, with 15 bases remaining between them. The specimen was peripheral blood. The receptor's source is a human donor in a cohort sampled during active COVID-19. J is TRBJ2-7 and V is TRBV5-1; maybe TRBD2 (5 bases). CDR3 amino acids: CASSLDNSGPAYEQYF. As DNA, the CDR3 is TGCGCCAGCAGCTTGGATAACAGCGGTCCAGCCTACGAGCAGTACTTC.